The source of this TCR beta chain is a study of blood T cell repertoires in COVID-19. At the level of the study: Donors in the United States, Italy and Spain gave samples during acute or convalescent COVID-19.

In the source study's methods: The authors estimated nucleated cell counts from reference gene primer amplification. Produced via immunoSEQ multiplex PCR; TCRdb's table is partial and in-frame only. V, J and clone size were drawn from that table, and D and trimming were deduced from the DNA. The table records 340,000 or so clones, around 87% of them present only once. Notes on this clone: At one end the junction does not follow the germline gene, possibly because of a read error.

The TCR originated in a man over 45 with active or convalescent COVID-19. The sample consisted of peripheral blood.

This CDR3 is CASSQWGGQVTF. CDR3 coding DNA: TGTGCCAGCAGCCAATGGGGGGGACAGGTTACTTTC. The J gene is TRBJ2-7, the V gene TRBV13; tentatively, D is TRBD1 (8 bases). Germline V CDR1 and CDR2: PRHDT, FYEKMQ (reference sequence). The CDR3 contains 12 residues.